This entry describes one T cell receptor beta chain. As yet, its antigen is unknown. 13 Jbeta primers and 60 Vbeta primers were used for the PCR. The method was immunoSEQ multiplex PCR; TCRdb's version includes in-frame clones alone and lacks a portion of them. The top ten hold around a tenth of the sample, which has 90,000 to 150,000 clones, around 70% seen once. Trimming cost V 2 bases and J 0 bases; bases outside gene matches: 1. Germline CDR1 and CDR2: SGHDT and YYEEEE. CDR3 length: 15 amino acids. The entry originates in a study of cytomegalovirus exposure and HLA in healthy donors. Study-wide background: Researchers previously reported finding just under 120 million unique TCR beta sequences from roughly 170 million T cells. Whole-study results and caveats: Most CMV-associated TCR beta chains were later found to appear HLA-restricted. Sequencing likely produced, as an artifact, a cluster of highly shared sequence variants.

This sequence was found in a woman aged 45-59 years in good health and CMV-seropositive. Sequenced sample: PBMCs. The chain recombines TRBV5-6 with TRBJ2-1; TRBD2 aligns across 8 bases. The CDR3 DNA follows: TGTGCCAGCAGCTTTGGGACTAGCTCCTACAATGAGCAGTTCTTC. Its protein product is CASSFGTSSYNEQFF.